Shown below are 9 T cell receptor beta chains from a single sample sequenced in a study of T-cell memory formation after mild COVID-19. A single record per CDR3 protein comes from TCRdb applying MiXCR to the 5' RACE reads. In the table there are about 300,000 distinct CDR3 sequences, approximately 20% of which are singletons. The sample taken for sequencing was PBMCs or a T cell subset sorted from them (not recorded which). The receptor set was obtained from a man aged 18-30 years who had mild COVID-19 (a few samples of this study predate the infection). Cell type and time point are not known.

This clonotype was observed a handful of times. This rearrangement joins TRBV6-5 to TRBJ2-5, with a weak D call TRBD1 (6 bases). Trimming stripped 7 bases from V and 5 bases from J, with 14 bases between. CDR1 is MNHEY, CDR2 SVGAGI, per germline. CDR3 length: 13 residues. DNA of the CDR3: TGTGCCAGCACTGCGACAGGAGTTGAGACCCAGTACTTC. Translation: CASTATGVETQYF.

This clonotype was counted a few times. The CDR3 bases are TGTGCCAGCAGCTTGGTCAGGGGGTTGGAAAACATTCAGTACTTC. Amino acids: CASSLVRGLENIQYF. This chain uses TRBV5-4 with TRBJ2-4, with 7 bases fitting TRBD1. Unmatched junction bases numbered 5, after V lost 0 bases and J lost 5 bases. CDR1 and CDR2 from the germline V gene are SGHNT and YYREEE (reference sequence). The CDR3 runs 15 residues.

This clonotype was seen a few times. The J gene is TRBJ2-2, the V gene TRBV18; perhaps TRBD1 as D (6 bases). Germline loops: CDR1 KGHSH, CDR2 LQKENI. V was trimmed by 3 bases and J by 6 bases, leaving 17 bases between them. This CDR3 is built from 16 residues. CDR3 region: CASSPENRVMAGELFF. CDR3 coding DNA: TGTGCCAGCTCACCGGAGAACAGGGTAATGGCCGGGGAGCTGTTTTTT. The variable domain in full, with the rest retrieved from reference TRBV18 and TRBJ2-2, is NAGVMQNPRHLVRRRGQEARLRCSPMKGHSHVYWYRQLPEEGLKFMVYLQKENIIDESGMPKERFSAEFPKEGPSILRIQQVVRGDSAAYFCASSPENRVMAGELFFGEGSRLTVL.

The chain couples TRBV6-2 or TRBV6-3 to TRBJ2-7, with TRBD2 matching over 8 bases. Germline V gene sequence: CDR1 MNHEY, CDR2 SVGEGT. CDR3 size: 14 residues. The ends lost 7 bases at V and 3 bases at J; junction bases unmatched: 8. CDR3 region: CASNAGLGGYEQYV. The DNA for the CDR3 is TGTGCCAGCAACGCGGGACTAGGGGGCTACGAGCAGTACGTC.

The table lists this clonotype with a few counts. This chain uses TRBV2 with TRBJ2-7; D gene unclear. This CDR3 is built from 10 residues. V lost 7 bases and J lost 3, with 4 bases in between. In germline, CDR1 is SNHLY, CDR2 FYNNEI. The DNA for the CDR3 is TGTGCCAGCACCAGCTACGAGCAGTACGTC. It is translated as CASTSYEQYV.

The V and J genes are TRBV12-3 or TRBV12-4 and TRBJ1-1, with D perhaps matching TRBD1 (5 bases). This CDR3 contains 12 residues. Deletions cut 5 bases from V and 8 bases from J, with 12 bases between. CDR3 nucleotides: TGTGCCAGCAGTCCGGGGCCCGGCGAAGCTTTCTTT. Protein: CASSPGPGEAFF.

In this sample, this clonotype turned up a few times. The V call is TRBV6-1, the J call TRBJ1-3, with a possible D match to TRBD1 (5 bases). The CDR3 has 17 amino acids. The ends were cut back, 4 bases at V and 2 bases at J, with 18 bases in the middle. The germline CDR1 and CDR2 sequences are MNHNS and SASEGT. Here the CDR3 reads CASSGGFSGSTGNTIYF. CDR3 DNA sequence: TGTGCCAGCAGTGGGGGGTTCTCGGGGTCTACTGGAAACACCATATATTTT.

This clonotype was seen only a few times. The rearrangement joins TRBV7-9 to TRBJ2-1; a possible D gene is TRBD1 (6 bases). The CDR3 consists of 14 residues. V dropped 4 bases and J dropped 5 bases, with 12 bases sitting between them. CDR1 and CDR2 from the germline V gene are SEHNR and FQNEAQ (reference sequence). DNA of the CDR3: TGTGCCAGCAGCTGGAGGACAGACGACAATGAGCAGTTCTTC. Translation gives CASSWRTDDNEQFF.

The chain recombines TRBV27 with TRBJ1-5; D gene uncertain. V shed 6 bases and J shed 0 bases, with 9 bases lying between them. Germline assignment: CDR1 MNHEY and CDR2 SMNVEV (reference sequence). There are 14 residues in the CDR3. The CDR3 DNA reads as TGTGCCAGCAGAGCACAGTATAGCAATCAGCCCCAGCATTTT. Its protein product is CASRAQYSNQPQHF.